The subject of this entry is one T cell receptor beta chain. The antigen is not known. Extractions gave at least 5.5 micrograms of total RNA per sample. This record belongs to a study of blood T cells in healthy people across ages. Findings of the study overall: More naive CD4+ cells and higher diversity were found in long-lived than in aged donors.

Using a J-beta primer mix together with a sample-barcoded 5' primer, a second PCR was run for about 6 to 12 cycles. Each cDNA molecule was tagged by a template-switch adaptor with 12 random nucleotides. TCRdb redid the calling of the 5' RACE reads with MiXCR, one entry per CDR3 protein. The sample contains 1.5 million to 2 million distinct CDR3 sequences, 28% of which appear only once. The clonotype was recovered from a woman aged 30 to 39 in good health. Sequenced material: blood.

CDR3 region: CASSLVGTPRDYGYTF. The DNA of the CDR3 is TGCGCCAGCAGCTTGGTAGGGACCCCAAGGGACTATGGCTACACCTTC. The rearrangement links TRBV5-1 to TRBJ1-2, with D possibly TRBD1 on 5 matching bases. Trimming took 0 bases from V and 3 from J, leaving 15 bases between them. Germline V lookup: CDR1 SGHRS, CDR2 YFSETQ. This CDR3 contains 16 residues.